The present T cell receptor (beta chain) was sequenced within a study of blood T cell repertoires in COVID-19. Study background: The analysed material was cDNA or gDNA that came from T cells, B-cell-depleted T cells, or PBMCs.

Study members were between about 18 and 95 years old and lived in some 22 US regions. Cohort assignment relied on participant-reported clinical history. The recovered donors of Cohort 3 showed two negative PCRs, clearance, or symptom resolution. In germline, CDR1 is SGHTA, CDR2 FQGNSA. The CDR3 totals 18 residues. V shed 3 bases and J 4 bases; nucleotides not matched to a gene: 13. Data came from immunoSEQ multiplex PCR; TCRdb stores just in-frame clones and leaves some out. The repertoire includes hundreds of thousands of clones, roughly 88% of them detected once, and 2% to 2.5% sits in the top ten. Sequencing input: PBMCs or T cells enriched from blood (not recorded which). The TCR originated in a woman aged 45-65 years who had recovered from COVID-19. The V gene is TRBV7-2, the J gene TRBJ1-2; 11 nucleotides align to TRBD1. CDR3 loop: CASSFSTDRGRKGYGYTF. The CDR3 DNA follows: TGTGCCAGCAGCTTTAGTACGGACAGGGGGCGCAAGGGCTATGGCTACACCTTC.